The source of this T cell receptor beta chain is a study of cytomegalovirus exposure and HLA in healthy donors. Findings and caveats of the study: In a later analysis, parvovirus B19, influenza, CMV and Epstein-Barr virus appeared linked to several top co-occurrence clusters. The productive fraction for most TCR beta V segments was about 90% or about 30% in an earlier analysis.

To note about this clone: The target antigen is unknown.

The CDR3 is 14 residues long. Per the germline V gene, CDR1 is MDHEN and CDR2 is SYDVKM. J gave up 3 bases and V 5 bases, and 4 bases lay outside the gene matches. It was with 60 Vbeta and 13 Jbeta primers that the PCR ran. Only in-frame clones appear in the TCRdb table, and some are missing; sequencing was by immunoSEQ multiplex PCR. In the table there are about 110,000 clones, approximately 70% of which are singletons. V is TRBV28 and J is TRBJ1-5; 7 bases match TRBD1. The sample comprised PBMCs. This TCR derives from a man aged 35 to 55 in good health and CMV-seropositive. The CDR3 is CASSQDRTNQPQHF. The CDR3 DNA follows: TGTGCCAGCAGTCAGGACAGGACCAATCAGCCCCAGCATTTT.